This T cell receptor beta chain emerged from a study of regulatory T cells in long-lasting Graves disease. The study's findings and limits: With persistent disease, TRBV28, TRBJ1-2 and TRBJ2-5 were the favored segments. New patients shared approximately 970 public clonotypes, and persistent patients shared more, with 2,500 to 3,000.

This clonotype was counted once. Its antigen is currently unknown. V lost 3 bases and J lost 12, with 18 bases in between. The CDR3 runs 15 residues. CDR1 is PRHDT and CDR2 is FYEKMQ in the germline V gene (reference sequence). Time point given: persistent/refractory GD, antithyroid drugs over 5 years with positive TRAb. RNA extracted from PBMCs served as the sequencing template. Patients hailed from an endocrinology department in Xi'an, China. Arm-PCR of CDR3 regions and iRepertoire HTBI primers were the basis on which TCR beta libraries were built. Authors' processing steps: The identification of about 68 TRBV and roughly 15 TRBJ segments was made across samples. TCRdb itself ran the multiplex PCR reads through MiXCR, one entry per CDR3 protein. TCRdb assigned the V and J calls; the authors' analysis was not used. Of more than 650,000 distinct CDR3 sequences listed, about 30% are singletons.

The chain recombines TRBV13 with TRBJ1-6; D gene ambiguous. Material: peripheral blood mononuclear cells (PBMCs), obtained when the disease was refractory, from a patient treated with antithyroid drugs. The receptor was isolated from a female donor with Graves disease. The CDR3 sequence is CASSFRKMLTLPLHF. The CDR3 DNA reads as TGTGCCAGCAGCTTCCGCAAGATGCTGACTCTACCCCTCCACTTT. Full variable domain (missing parts from reference TRBV13 and TRBJ1-6): AAGVIQSPRHLIKEKRETATLKCYPIPRHDTVYWYQQGPGQDPQFLISFYEKMQSDKGSIPDRFSAQQFSDYHSELNMSSLELGDSALYFCASSFRKMLTLPLHFGNGTRLTVT.